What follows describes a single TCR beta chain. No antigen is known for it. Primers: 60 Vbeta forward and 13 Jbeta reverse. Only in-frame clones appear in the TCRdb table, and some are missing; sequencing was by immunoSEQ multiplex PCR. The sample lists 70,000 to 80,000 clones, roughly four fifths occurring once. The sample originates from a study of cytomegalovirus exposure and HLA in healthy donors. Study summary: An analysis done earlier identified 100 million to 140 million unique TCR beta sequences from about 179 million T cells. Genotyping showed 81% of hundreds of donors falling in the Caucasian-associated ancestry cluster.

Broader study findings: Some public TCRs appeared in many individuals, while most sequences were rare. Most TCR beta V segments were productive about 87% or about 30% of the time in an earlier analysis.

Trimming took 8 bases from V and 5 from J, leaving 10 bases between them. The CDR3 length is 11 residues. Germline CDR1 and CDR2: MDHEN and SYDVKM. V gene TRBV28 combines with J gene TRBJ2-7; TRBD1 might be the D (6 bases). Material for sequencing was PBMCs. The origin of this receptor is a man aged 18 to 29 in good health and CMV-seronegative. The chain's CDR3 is CASHRVHEQYF. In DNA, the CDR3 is TGTGCCAGCCACAGGGTCCACGAGCAGTACTTC.